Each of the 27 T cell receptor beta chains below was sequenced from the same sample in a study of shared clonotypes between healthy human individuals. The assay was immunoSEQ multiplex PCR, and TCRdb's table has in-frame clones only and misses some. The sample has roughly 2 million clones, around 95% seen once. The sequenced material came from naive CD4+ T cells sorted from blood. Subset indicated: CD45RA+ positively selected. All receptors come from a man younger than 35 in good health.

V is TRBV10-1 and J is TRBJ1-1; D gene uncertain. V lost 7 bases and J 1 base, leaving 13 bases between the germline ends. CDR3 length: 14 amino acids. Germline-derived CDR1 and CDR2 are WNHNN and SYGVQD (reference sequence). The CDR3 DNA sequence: TGCGCCAGCAATTGGAGAAACACGAACACTGAAGCTTTCTTT. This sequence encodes CASNWRNTNTEAFF.

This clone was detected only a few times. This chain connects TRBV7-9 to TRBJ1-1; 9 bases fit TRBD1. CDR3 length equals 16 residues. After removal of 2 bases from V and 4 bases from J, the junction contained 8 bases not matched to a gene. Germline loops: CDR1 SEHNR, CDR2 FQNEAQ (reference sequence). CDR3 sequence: CASSLTRDRATTEAFF. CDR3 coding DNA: TGTGCCAGCAGCTTAACCCGGGACAGGGCGACCACTGAAGCTTTCTTT.

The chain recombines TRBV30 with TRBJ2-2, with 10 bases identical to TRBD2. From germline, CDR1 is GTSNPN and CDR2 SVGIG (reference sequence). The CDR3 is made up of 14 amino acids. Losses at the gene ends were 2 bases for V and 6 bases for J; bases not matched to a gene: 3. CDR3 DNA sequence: TGTGCCTGGAGTAATGGACTAGCGGCCGGGGAGCTGTTTTTT. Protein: CAWSNGLAAGELFF. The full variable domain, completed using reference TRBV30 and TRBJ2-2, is SQTIHQWPATLVQPVGSPLSLECTVEGTSNPNLYWYRQAAGRGLQLLFYSVGIGQISSEVPQNLSASRPQDRQFILSSKKLLLSDSGFYLCAWSNGLAAGELFFGEGSRLTVL.

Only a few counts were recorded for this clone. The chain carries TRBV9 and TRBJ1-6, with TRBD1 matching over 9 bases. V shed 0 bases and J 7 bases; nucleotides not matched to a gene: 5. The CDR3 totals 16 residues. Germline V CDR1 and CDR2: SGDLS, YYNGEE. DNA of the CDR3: TGTGCCAGCAGCGTAGGGACAGGGGTAGGGAATTCACCCCTCCACTTT. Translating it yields CASSVGTGVGNSPLHF.

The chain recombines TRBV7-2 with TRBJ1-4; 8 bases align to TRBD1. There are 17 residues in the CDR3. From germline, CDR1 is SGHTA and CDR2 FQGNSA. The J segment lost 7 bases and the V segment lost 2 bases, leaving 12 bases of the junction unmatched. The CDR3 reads CASSLLGQGALGEKLFF. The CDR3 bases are TGTGCCAGCAGCTTATTAGGGCAGGGGGCACTAGGTGAAAAACTGTTTTTT.

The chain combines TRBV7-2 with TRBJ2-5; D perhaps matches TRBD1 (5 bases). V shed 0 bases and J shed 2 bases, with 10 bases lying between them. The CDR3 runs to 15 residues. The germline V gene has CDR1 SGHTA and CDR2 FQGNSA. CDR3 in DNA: TGTGCCAGCAGCTTAGCGACAGCCCTGCAAGAGACCCAGTACTTC. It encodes CASSLATALQETQYF.

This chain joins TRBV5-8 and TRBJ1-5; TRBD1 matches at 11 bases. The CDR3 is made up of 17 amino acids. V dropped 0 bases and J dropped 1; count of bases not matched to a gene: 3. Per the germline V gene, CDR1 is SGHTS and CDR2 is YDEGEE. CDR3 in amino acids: CASSLGTGGASNQPQHF. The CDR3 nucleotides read TGTGCCAGCAGCTTGGGGACAGGGGGCGCAAGCAATCAGCCCCAGCATTTT.

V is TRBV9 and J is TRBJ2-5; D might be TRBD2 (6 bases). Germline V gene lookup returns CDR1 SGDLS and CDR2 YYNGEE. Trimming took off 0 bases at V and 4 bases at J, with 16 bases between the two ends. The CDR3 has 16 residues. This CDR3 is CASSVAGNSGIETQYF. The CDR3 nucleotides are TGTGCCAGCAGCGTAGCTGGGAATAGCGGAATAGAGACCCAGTACTTC.

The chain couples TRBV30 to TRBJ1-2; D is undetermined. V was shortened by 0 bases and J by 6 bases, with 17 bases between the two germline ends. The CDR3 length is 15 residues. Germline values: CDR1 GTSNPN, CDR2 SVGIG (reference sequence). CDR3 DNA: TGTGCCTGGAGTGTAAGGAGAGCGGGAGCCCATGGCTACACCTTC. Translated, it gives CAWSVRRAGAHGYTF.

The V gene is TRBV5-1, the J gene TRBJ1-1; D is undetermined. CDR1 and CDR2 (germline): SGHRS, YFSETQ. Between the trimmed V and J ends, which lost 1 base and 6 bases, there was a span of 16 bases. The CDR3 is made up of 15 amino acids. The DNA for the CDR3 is TGCGCCAGCAGCTTGCGTCCGGGCGACTCTGCTGAAGCTTTCTTT. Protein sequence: CASSLRPGDSAEAFF.

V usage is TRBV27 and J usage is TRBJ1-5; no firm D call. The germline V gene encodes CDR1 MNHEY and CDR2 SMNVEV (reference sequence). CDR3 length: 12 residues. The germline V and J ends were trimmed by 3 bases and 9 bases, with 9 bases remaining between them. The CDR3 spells CASSFQFGPQHF. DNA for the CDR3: TGTGCCAGCAGTTTTCAGTTTGGGCCCCAGCATTTT.

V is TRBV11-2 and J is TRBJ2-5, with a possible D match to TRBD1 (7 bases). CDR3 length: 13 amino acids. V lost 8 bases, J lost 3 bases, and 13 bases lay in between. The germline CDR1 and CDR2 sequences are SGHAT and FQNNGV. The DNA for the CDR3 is TGTGCCAGCCGCAGGGGGGCCAAAGAGACCCAGTACTTC. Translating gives CASRRGAKETQYF.

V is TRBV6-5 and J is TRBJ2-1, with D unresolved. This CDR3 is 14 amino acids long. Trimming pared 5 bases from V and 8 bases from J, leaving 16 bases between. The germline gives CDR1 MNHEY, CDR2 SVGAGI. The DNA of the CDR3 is TGTGCCAGCAGTAGGTCGGCCGGCTCGGATGAGCAGTTCTTC. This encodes CASSRSAGSDEQFF.

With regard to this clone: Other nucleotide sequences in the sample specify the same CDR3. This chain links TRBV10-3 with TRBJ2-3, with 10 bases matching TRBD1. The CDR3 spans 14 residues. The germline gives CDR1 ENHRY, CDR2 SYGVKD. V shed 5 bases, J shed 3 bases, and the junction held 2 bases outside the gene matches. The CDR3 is CAISPGQGTDTQYF. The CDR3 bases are TGTGCCATCAGTCCGGGACAGGGGACAGATACGCAGTATTTT.

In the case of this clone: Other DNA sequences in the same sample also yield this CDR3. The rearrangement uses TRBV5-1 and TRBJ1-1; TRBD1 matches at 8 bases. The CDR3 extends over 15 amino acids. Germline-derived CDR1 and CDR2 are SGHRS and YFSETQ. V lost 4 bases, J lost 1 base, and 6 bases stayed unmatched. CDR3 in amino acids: CASSGQGAANTEAFF. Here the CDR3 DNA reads TGCGCCAGCAGCGGACAGGGAGCTGCGAACACTGAAGCTTTCTTT.

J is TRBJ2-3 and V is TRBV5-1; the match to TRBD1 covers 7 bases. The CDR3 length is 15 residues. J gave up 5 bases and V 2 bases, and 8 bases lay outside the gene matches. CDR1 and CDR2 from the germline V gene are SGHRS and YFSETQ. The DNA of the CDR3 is TGCGCCAGCAGCTTCCGAGGGGACAGAGTAGATACGCAGTATTTT. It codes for CASSFRGDRVDTQYF.

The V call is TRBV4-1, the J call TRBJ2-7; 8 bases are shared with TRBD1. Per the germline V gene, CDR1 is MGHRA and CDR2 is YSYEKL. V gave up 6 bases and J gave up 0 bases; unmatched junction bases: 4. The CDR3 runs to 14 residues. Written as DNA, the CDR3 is TGCGCCAGCAGTCGGGACAGGTCCTCCTACGAGCAGTACTTC. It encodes CASSRDRSSYEQYF.

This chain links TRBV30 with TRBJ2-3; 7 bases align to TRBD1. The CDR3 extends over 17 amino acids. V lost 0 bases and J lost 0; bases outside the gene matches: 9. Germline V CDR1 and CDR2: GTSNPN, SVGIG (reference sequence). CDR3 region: CAWSVPPSQGSTDTQYF. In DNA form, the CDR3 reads TGTGCCTGGAGTGTGCCCCCCTCACAGGGGAGCACAGATACGCAGTATTTT.

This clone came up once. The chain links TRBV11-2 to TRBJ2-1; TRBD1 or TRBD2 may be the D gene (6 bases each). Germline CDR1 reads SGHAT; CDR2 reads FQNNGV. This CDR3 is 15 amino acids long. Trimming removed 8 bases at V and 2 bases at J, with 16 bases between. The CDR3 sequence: CASRKPGAPYNEQFF. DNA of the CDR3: TGTGCCAGCCGCAAGCCGGGGGCCCCCTACAATGAGCAGTTCTTC.

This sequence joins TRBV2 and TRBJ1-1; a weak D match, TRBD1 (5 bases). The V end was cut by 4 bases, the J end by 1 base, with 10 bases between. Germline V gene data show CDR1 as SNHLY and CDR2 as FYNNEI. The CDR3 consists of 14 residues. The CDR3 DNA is TGTGCCAGCAGTGGGGTCGACAGGAACACTGAAGCTTTCTTT. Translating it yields CASSGVDRNTEAFF.

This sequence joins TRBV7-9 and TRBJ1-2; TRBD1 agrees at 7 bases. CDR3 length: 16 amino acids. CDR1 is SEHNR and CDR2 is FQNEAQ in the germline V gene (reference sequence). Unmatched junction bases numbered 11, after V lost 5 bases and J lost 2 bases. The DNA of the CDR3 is TGTGCCAGCAGCCCGTCGACAGGGAAACGGAACTATGGCTACACCTTC. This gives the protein CASSPSTGKRNYGYTF.

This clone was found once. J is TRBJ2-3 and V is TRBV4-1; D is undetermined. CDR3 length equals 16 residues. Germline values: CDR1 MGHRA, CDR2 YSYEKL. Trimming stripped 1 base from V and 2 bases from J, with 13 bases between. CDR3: CASSQAPTTNTDTQYF. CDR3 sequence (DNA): TGCGCCAGCAGCCAAGCCCCTACCACTAACACAGATACGCAGTATTTT.

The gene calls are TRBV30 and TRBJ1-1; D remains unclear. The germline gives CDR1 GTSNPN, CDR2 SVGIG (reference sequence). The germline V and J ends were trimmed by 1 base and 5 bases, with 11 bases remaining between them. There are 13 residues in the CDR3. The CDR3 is CAWSEGYVTEAFF. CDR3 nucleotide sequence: TGTGCCTGGAGTGAAGGGTATGTAACTGAAGCTTTCTTT.

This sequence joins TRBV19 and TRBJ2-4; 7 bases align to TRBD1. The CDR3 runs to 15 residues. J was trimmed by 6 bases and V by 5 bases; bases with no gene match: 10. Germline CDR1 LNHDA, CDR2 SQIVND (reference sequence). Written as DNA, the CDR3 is TGTGCCAGTAGTGATTCCGTCGCAGGGGGAAACATTCAGTACTTC. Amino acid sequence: CASSDSVAGGNIQYF.

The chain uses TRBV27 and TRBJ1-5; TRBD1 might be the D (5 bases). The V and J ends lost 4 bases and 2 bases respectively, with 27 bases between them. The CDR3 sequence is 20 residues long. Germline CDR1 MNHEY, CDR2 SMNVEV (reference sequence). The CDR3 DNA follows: TGTGCCAGCAGTTCAACGAGAATATATTCGATCAGGGAGGGCAATCAGCCCCAGCATTTT. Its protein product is CASSSTRIYSIREGNQPQHF.

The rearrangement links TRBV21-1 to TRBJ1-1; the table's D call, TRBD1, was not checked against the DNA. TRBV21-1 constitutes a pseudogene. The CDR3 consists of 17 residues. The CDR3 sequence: CASSITGQGTLSTEAFF. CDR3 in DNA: TGTGCCAGCAGCATCACAGGACAGGGAACCCTCAGCACTGAAGCTTTCTTT.

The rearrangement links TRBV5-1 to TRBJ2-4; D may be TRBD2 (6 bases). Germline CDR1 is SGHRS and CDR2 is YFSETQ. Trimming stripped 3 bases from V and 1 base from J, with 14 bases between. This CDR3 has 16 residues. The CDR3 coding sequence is TGCGCCAGCAGCTGGGGGACTCATCGGGCCAAAAACATTCAGTACTTC. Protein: CASSWGTHRAKNIQYF.